This is a list of T cell receptor beta chains from one sample in a study of blood T cell repertoires in COVID-19. Generated by immunoSEQ multiplex PCR, the TCRdb table keeps only in-frame clones and is missing some. The sample has about 62,000 clones; around nine tenths are singletons. The sequenced sample was peripheral blood. The receptors were gathered from a man aged 70 or older with acute or convalescent COVID-19. The CDR3 runs from the conserved cysteine through the conserved F or W. The order of the fields is J gene, V gene, CDR3 protein.

TRBJ1-3,TRBV5-4,CASSPQGSGNTIYF
TRBJ1-4,TRBV28,CASSSLATNEKLFF
TRBJ2-3,TRBV5-4,CASSPTGDADTQYF
TRBJ2-1,TRBV9,CASSENSQGQFF
TRBJ2-5,TRBV14,CASSQERGIRQETQYF
TRBJ2-7,TRBV5-1,CASSLEEGPYEQYF
TRBJ2-2,TRBV27,CASTRTRTSGRYTGELFF
TRBJ1-3,TRBV12-3/TRBV12-4,CASRPVRGNTIYF
TRBJ2-1,TRBV24-1,CATSDSSGTGVYNEQFF
TRBJ1-4,TRBV11-1,CASSRGQNEKLFF
TRBJ1-2,TRBV4-1,CASSQDSWANNYGYTF
TRBJ1-6,TRBV15,CATSRPRTDYNSPLHF
TRBJ1-5,TRBV19,CASSIVGTGPNQPQHF
TRBJ2-3,TRBV3-1/TRBV3-2,CASSFTGGDTQYF
TRBJ1-5,TRBV24-1,CATWGGGNQPQHF
TRBJ1-4,TRBV28,CASTKGGRGGEKLFF
TRBJ1-1,TRBV7-9,CASSPIVVGAGTEAFF
TRBJ1-1,TRBV5-1,CASSSSGNTEAFF
TRBJ2-7,TRBV4-2,CASSQKAGAAFYEQYF
TRBJ1-4,TRBV18,CASSPAQGARGDEKLFF
TRBJ2-2,TRBV12-3/TRBV12-4,CASSWGAGELFF
TRBJ2-3,TRBV5-1,CASSLERGSLDTQYF
TRBJ1-3,TRBV10-3,CAISEPPRTGSGNTIYF